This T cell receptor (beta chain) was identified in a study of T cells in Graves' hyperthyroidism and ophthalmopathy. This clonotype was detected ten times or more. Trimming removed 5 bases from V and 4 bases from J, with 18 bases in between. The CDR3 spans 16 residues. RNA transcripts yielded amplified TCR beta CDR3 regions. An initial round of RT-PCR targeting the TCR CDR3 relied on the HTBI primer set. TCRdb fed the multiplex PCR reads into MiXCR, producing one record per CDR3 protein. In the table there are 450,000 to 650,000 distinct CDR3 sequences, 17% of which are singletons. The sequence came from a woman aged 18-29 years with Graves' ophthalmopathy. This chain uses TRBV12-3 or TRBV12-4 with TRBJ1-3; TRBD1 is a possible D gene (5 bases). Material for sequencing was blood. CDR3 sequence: CASSRNGGTPGNTIYF. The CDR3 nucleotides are TGTGCCAGCAGTCGAAATGGGGGGACCCCAGGAAACACCATATATTTT.